Each of the 19 T cell receptor beta chains below was sequenced from the same sample in a study of CD8 T cells in ankylosing spondylitis. Findings and limits, study-wide: In ankylosing spondylitis blood, a motif of about eight highly homologous TCR beta variants appeared characteristic.

TCRdb called the 5' RACE reads again in MiXCR, with one record for every CDR3 protein. The sample contains some 700,000 distinct CDR3 sequences, around 20% of which appear only once. Antigen specificity for these receptors is unknown. Input material: blood, either unsorted or a sorted T cell fraction (not recorded which). The receptors stem from a male donor with ankylosing spondylitis.

In its sample, this clonotype was seen a few times. The rearrangement uses TRBV12-3 or TRBV12-4 and TRBJ1-2; the D gene is possibly TRBD1 (5 bases). Trimming pared 4 bases from V and 8 bases from J, leaving 17 bases between. This CDR3 contains 14 residues. The CDR3 loop reads CASSSTGDLGGYTF. In DNA form, the CDR3 reads TGTGCCAGCAGTTCAACGGGGGATCTGGGAGGCTACACCTTC.

This chain uses TRBV7-2 with TRBJ2-1, with 10 bases aligning to TRBD2. Germline loops: CDR1 SGHTA, CDR2 FQGNSA. Losses at the gene ends were 1 base for V and 0 bases for J; bases not matched to a gene: 6. The CDR3 extends over 18 amino acids. The chain's CDR3 is CASSLVLAGVSSYNEQFF. CDR3 sequence (DNA): TGTGCCAGCAGCTTAGTGCTAGCGGGAGTGAGCTCCTACAATGAGCAGTTCTTC.

This clonotype has just a few counts. The CDR3, as DNA: TGTGCCAGCAGCCCAGGCGTGGGGTATAGTCAGCCCCAGCATTTT. The encoded protein is CASSPGVGYSQPQHF. The V call is TRBV12-3 or TRBV12-4, the J call TRBJ1-5; D remains unclear. The V gene lost 6 bases and the J gene lost 6 bases, with 18 bases spanning the gap. The CDR3 is made up of 15 amino acids.

The chain couples TRBV7-9 to TRBJ2-2, with D unresolved. Looked up from germline, CDR1 is SEHNR and CDR2 is FQNEAQ (reference sequence). The CDR3 consists of 13 residues. V was cut by 5 bases and J by 7 bases, with 11 bases left in between. The CDR3 region has the DNA TGTGCCAGCAGCCCCCCGACGGTCGGGGAGCTGTTTTTT. Encoded protein: CASSPPTVGELFF.

This clonotype has a handful of counts. The chain joins TRBV2 to TRBJ1-6; TRBD1 matches at 8 bases. The CDR3 length is 15 residues. The V and J ends lost 6 bases and 7 bases, in that order; junction bases with no gene match: 8. CDR1 and CDR2 from the germline V gene are SNHLY and FYNNEI. The chain's CDR3 is CASSEQTGVNSPLHF. DNA for the CDR3: TGTGCCAGCAGCGAACAGACAGGGGTCAATTCACCCCTCCACTTT. The variable domain in full, with the rest retrieved from reference TRBV2 and TRBJ1-6, is EPEVTQTPSHQVTQMGQEVILRCVPISNHLYFYWYRQILGQKVEFLVSFYNNEISEKSEIFDDQFSVERPDGSNFTLKIRSTKLEDSAMYFCASSEQTGVNSPLHFGNGTRLTVT.

This clonotype occurred a few times. The genes are TRBV27 and TRBJ1-2; the match to TRBD1 covers 7 bases. With 6 bases clipped from V and 0 bases from J, the junction kept 4 bases outside the gene matches. The CDR3 has 14 residues. From germline, CDR1 is MNHEY and CDR2 SMNVEV (reference sequence). CDR3 in amino acids: CASSNRGPNYGYTF. The DNA for the CDR3 is TGTGCCAGCAGCAACAGGGGACCTAACTATGGCTACACCTTC.

This clonotype was picked up a small number of times. The chain employs TRBV29-1 and TRBJ2-5; D gene unclear. Germline values: CDR1 SQVTM, CDR2 ANQGSEA. V was pared by 8 bases and J by 7 bases, with 26 bases between. The CDR3 consists of 15 residues. The CDR3 spells CSPSPAPSALGTQYF. The CDR3 DNA reads TGCAGCCCCAGTCCCGCGCCAAGCGCATTGGGGACCCAGTACTTC.

The chain couples TRBV10-2 to TRBJ2-7; 7 bases are a match to TRBD1. V dropped 4 bases and J dropped 6; count of bases not matched to a gene: 6. Germline CDR1 reads WSHSY; CDR2 reads SAAADI. The CDR3 is 13 amino acids. The CDR3 bases are TGCGCCAGCAGTGTGACAGGGTCGGGCGAGCAGTACTTC. Encoded protein: CASSVTGSGEQYF.

This clonotype was seen more than once but under ten times. The V call is TRBV9, the J call TRBJ1-4; possibly TRBD1 for D (6 bases). Trimming removed 2 bases at V and 4 bases at J, with 15 bases between. Per the germline V gene, CDR1 is SGDLS and CDR2 is YYNGEE. The CDR3 extends over 16 amino acids. Here the CDR3 reads CASSVGVGGHNEKLFF. The CDR3 coding sequence is TGTGCCAGCAGCGTCGGGGTCGGGGGACATAATGAAAAACTGTTTTTT.

This chain uses TRBV9 with TRBJ2-5; the D gene could be TRBD1 or TRBD2 (5 bases each). V lost 4 bases and J 5 bases, leaving 18 bases between the germline ends. CDR3 length: 15 residues. In germline, CDR1 is SGDLS, CDR2 YYNGEE. CDR3 coding DNA: TGTGCCAGCAGCCCGGGACCTACGAGCCATGAGACCCAGTACTTC. The encoded protein is CASSPGPTSHETQYF.

The chain joins TRBV12-3 or TRBV12-4 to TRBJ2-2; TRBD1 matches at 9 bases. There are 13 residues in the CDR3. J lost 6 bases, V lost 5 bases, and 1 base had no gene match. The DNA for the CDR3 is TGTGCCAGCAGTGGGGACAGGGCCGGGGAGCTGTTTTTT. Translating it yields CASSGDRAGELFF.

This clonotype was counted between two and nine times. J is TRBJ2-5 and V is TRBV7-6; D call uncertain. V was clipped by 1 base and J by 5 bases, with 14 bases between them. The CDR3 length is 15 residues. Per the germline V gene, CDR1 is SGHVS and CDR2 is FNYEAQ. CDR3 sequence (DNA): TGTGCCAGCAGCTTAGTAGTTGGTAGCTGGGAGACCCAGTACTTC. This gives the protein CASSLVVGSWETQYF.

This clonotype has more than one count but fewer than ten. The rearrangement joins TRBV11-2 to TRBJ2-3; 8 bases agree with TRBD1. V lost 7 bases and J lost 1; bases outside the gene matches: 7. The CDR3 consists of 15 residues. In germline, CDR1 is SGHAT, CDR2 FQNNGV. In DNA, the CDR3 is TGTGCCAGCACCCTGGGGACAGGACGCACAGATACGCAGTATTTT. It specifies CASTLGTGRTDTQYF.

The chain combines TRBV20-1 with TRBJ2-3; weak D call: TRBD1 (5 bases). The CDR3 spans 14 residues. V was cut by 3 bases and J by 3 bases, with 13 bases left in between. CDR1 and CDR2 (germline): DFQATT, SNEGSKA (reference sequence). Here the CDR3 reads CSARQQGVTDTQYF. The CDR3 DNA is TGCAGTGCTAGGCAGCAGGGCGTGACAGATACGCAGTATTTT.

A word on this clonotype: A junction end diverges from the germline sequence, so it may reflect a read error. The chain is built from TRBV20-1 and TRBJ2-3; TRBD2 is a possible D gene (5 bases). The CDR3 has 14 residues. Germline V gives CDR1 DFQATT, CDR2 SNEGSKA (reference sequence). The CDR3 bases are TGCAGTGCCAGAGGCCCCACCGACGGGAATACGCAGTATTTT. As protein: CSARGPTDGNTQYF.

Only a few counts were recorded for this clonotype. CDR3: CSVEPAWGQETQYF. The CDR3 region has the DNA TGCAGCGTTGAACCTGCATGGGGCCAAGAGACCCAGTACTTC. V gene TRBV29-1 combines with J gene TRBJ2-5; D is ambiguous. Germline CDR1 reads SQVTM; CDR2 reads ANQGSEA. This CDR3 has 14 amino acids. V lost 2 bases and J 1 base, leaving 11 bases between the germline ends.

This clonotype showed up just a few times. At one end the junction does not follow the germline gene, possibly because of a read error. V gene TRBV20-1 combines with J gene TRBJ1-2; 7 nucleotides agree with TRBD1. Germline lookup yields CDR1 DFQATT and CDR2 SNEGSKA (reference sequence). The CDR3 is 12 residues long. CDR3 DNA sequence: TGCAGTGCAAGAGCCGGACAGGATGGCTACACCTTC. Residues: CSARAGQDGYTF.

The chain joins TRBV7-8 to TRBJ1-6; D not certain. Germline CDR1 reads SGHVS; CDR2 reads FQNEAQ. The V gene lost 7 bases and the J gene lost 1 base, with 5 bases spanning the gap. The CDR3 runs to 13 residues. CDR3 in DNA: TGTGCCAGCACCCAGTCCTATAATTCACCCCTCCACTTT. This gives the protein CASTQSYNSPLHF.

The genes are TRBV20-1 and TRBJ2-7; D gene ambiguous. The germline V gene has CDR1 DFQATT and CDR2 SNEGSKA (reference sequence). The CDR3 spans 14 residues. Trimming shortened V by 3 bases and J by 1 base, and 13 bases separated the two germline ends. The CDR3 reads CSARASLQSYEQYF. DNA of the CDR3: TGCAGTGCTAGGGCCAGCCTACAATCCTACGAGCAGTACTTC.